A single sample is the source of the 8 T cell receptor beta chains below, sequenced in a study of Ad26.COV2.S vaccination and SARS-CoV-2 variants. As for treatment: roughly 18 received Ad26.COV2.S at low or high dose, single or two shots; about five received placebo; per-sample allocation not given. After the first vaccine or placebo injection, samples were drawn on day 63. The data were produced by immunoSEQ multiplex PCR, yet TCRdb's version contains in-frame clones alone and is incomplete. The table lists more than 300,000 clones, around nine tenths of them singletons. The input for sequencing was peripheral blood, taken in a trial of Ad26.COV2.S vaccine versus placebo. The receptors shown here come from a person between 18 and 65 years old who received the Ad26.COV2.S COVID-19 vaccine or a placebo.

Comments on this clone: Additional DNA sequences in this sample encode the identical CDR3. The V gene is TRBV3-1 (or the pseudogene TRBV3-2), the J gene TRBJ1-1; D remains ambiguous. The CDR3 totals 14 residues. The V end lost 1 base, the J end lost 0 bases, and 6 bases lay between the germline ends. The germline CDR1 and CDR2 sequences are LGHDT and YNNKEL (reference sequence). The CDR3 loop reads CASSQADLNTEAFF. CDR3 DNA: TGTGCCAGCAGCCAAGCCGATTTGAACACTGAAGCTTTCTTT.

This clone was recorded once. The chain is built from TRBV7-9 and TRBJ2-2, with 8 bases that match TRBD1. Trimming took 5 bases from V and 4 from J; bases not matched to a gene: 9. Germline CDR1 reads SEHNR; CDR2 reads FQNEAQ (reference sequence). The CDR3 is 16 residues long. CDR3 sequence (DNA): TGTGCCAGCAGCCCCTGGACAGGGAAGGGCACCGGGGAGCTGTTTTTT. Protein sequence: CASSPWTGKGTGELFF.

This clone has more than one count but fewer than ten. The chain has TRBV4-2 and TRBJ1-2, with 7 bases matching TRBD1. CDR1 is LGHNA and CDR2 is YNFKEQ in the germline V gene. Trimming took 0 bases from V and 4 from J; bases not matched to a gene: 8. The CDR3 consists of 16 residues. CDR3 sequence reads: CASSQEEGASVYGYTF. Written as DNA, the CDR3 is TGTGCCAGCAGCCAAGAGGAGGGGGCGAGCGTCTATGGCTACACCTTC.

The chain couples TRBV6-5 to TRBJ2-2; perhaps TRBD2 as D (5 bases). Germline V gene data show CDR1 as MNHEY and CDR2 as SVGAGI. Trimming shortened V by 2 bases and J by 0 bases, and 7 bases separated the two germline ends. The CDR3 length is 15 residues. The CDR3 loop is CASSYRGPNTGELFF. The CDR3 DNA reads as TGTGCCAGCAGTTACCGGGGTCCGAACACCGGGGAGCTGTTTTTT.

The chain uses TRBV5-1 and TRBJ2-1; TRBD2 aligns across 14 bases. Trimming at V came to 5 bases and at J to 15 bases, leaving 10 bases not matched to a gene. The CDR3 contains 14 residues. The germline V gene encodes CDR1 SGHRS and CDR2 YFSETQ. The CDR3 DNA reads TGCGCCAGCAGTCTTGGACTAGCGGGAGGCGGTCCGTTCTTC. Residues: CASSLGLAGGGPFF.

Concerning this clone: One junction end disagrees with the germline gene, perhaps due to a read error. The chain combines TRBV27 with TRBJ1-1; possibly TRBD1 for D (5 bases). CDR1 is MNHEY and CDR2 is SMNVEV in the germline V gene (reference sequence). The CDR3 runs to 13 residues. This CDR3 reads CASSPASRGRLGF. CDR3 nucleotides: TGTGCCAGCAGCCCAGCGAGTCGGGGCAGGCTAGGATTT.

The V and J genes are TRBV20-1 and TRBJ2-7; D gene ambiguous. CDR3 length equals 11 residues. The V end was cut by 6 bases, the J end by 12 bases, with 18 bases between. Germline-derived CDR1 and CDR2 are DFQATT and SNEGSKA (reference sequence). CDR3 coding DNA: TGCAGTGCCCTCGACCGAAAGGAGACGTACTTC. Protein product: CSALDRKETYF.

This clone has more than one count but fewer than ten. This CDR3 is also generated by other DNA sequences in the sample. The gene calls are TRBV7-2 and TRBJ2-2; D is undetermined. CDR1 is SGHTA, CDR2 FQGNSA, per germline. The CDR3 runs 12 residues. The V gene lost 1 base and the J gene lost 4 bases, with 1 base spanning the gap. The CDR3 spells CASSLVTGELFF. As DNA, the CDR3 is TGTGCCAGCAGCTTAGTCACCGGGGAGCTGTTTTTT. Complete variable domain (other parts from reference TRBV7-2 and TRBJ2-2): GAGVSQSPSNKVTEKGKDVELRCDPISGHTALYWYRQSLGQGLEFLIYFQGNSAPDKSGLPSDRFSAERTGGSVSTLTIQRTQQEDSAVYLCASSLVTGELFFGEGSRLTVL.